This TCR beta chain emerged from a study of shared clonotypes between healthy human individuals. Every subset's genomic DNA went evenly onto several immunoSEQ plates. How the authors handled the data: Filtering differed because ImmunoSEQ produced junction-only sequences that carried no quality scores. Clones were sequenced by immunoSEQ multiplex PCR, and TCRdb holds only the in-frame ones, with some missing. That table furnishes V, J and clone size, whereas the DNA furnished D and trimming. Of around 700,000 clones listed, 74% are singletons. The study separated CD4+ cells into CD45RA+ naive and CD45RA-negative memory subsets. Study results and caveats: Since donors were few, the genetic and exposure-history diversity represented was limited.

About this clone: The antigen remains unidentified.

The source is a woman between 25 and 40 years old in good health. The sample was memory CD4+ T cells sorted from blood. The sample's subset: CD45RA-negative fraction.

The DNA for the CDR3 is TGTGCCAGCAGTTACTCAAGGGCTAGCGGGATCTACGAGCAGTACTTC. It codes for CASSYSRASGIYEQYF. The chain links TRBV6-5 to TRBJ2-7; 9 bases align to TRBD2. Per the germline V gene, CDR1 is MNHEY and CDR2 is SVGAGI. This CDR3 contains 16 residues. Germline trimming cut 0 bases from V and 3 bases from J; bases unmatched to any gene: 6.